These 5 T cell receptor beta chains share one sample of origin, sequenced in a study of T cells in Graves' hyperthyroidism and ophthalmopathy. Using RNA transcripts as the source, TCR beta CDR3 regions were amplified. In the first-round RT-PCR of the TCR CDR3, the HTBI primer set was used. In TCRdb, the multiplex PCR reads were re-called with MiXCR into one record per CDR3 protein. Of roughly 740,000 distinct CDR3 sequences listed, around 15% are singletons. The sequencing sample was made of blood. These receptors were obtained from a man younger than 35 with Graves' hyperthyroidism.

This clonotype was seen a few times. The V gene is TRBV2, the J gene TRBJ2-3; D may be TRBD2 (7 bases). V shed 11 bases and J shed 4 bases, with 16 bases lying between them. CDR1 is SNHLY and CDR2 is FYNNEI in the germline V gene. This CDR3 has 13 residues. CDR3 region: CALTGGRADTQYF. In DNA form, the CDR3 reads TGTGCCCTGACGGGGGGCAGGGCAGATACGCAGTATTTT.

This clonotype appeared a few times. CDR3 coding DNA: TGTGCCACCAGCAGGGACAGTAACTATGGCTACACCTTC. This translates into CATSRDSNYGYTF. V is TRBV15 and J is TRBJ1-2; a possible D gene is TRBD1 (6 bases). Germline V gene data show CDR1 as LNHNV and CDR2 as YYDKDF (reference sequence). V shed 3 bases and J shed 1 base, with 6 bases lying between them. The CDR3 runs 13 residues.

The J gene is TRBJ2-3, the V gene TRBV19; D may be TRBD1 or TRBD2 (6 bases each). V dropped 6 bases and J dropped 5 bases, with 21 bases sitting between them. Germline lookup yields CDR1 LNHDA and CDR2 SQIVND (reference sequence). There are 16 residues in the CDR3. This CDR3 is CASSAGHQPTQDTQYF. The DNA of the CDR3 is TGTGCCAGTAGCGCGGGACACCAACCCACCCAAGATACGCAGTATTTT.

The table lists this clonotype with many counts. This chain links TRBV7-9 with TRBJ2-5; 11 nucleotides line up with TRBD2. The germline V gene has CDR1 SEHNR and CDR2 FQNEAQ (reference sequence). J lost 2 bases, V lost 6 bases, and 5 bases had no gene match. This CDR3 is built from 15 residues. The CDR3 is CASRRPSGGQETQYF. CDR3 nucleotide sequence: TGTGCCAGCAGGAGACCTAGCGGGGGGCAAGAGACCCAGTACTTC.

This clonotype was found a few times. This rearrangement joins TRBV30 to TRBJ2-7; either TRBD1 or TRBD2 may supply D (5 bases each). The CDR3 spans 15 residues. The V gene's germline CDR1 is GTSNPN and CDR2 SVGIG (reference sequence). V lost 4 bases and J lost 2, with 18 bases in between. The CDR3 DNA follows: TGTGCCTGGAAAGCTGCCGGGACCCTTACCTACGAGCAGTACTTC. Its protein is CAWKAAGTLTYEQYF. The full variable domain, rest sourced from reference TRBV30 and TRBJ2-7, is SQTIHQWPATLVQPVGSPLSLECTVEGTSNPNLYWYRQAAGRGLQLLFYSVGIGQISSEVPQNLSASRPQDRQFILSSKKLLLSDSGFYLCAWKAAGTLTYEQYFGPGTRLTVT.